Listed here are 22 T cell receptor beta chains from one sample, sequenced in a study of T cell responses to AZD1222 COVID-19 vaccine. TCRdb keeps only in-frame clones here, not all; method: immunoSEQ multiplex PCR. The sample comprises 130,000 to 150,000 clones, more than 90% of which are singletons, and roughly 3.1% rests with the top ten. Material: peripheral blood, obtained on day 0 of AZD1222 vaccination. Every receptor here comes from an adult in good health.

This sequence joins TRBV9 and TRBJ1-5; 7 bases fit TRBD1. With 3 bases clipped from V and 7 bases from J, the junction kept 10 bases outside the gene matches. CDR3 length: 15 residues. CDR1 is SGDLS, CDR2 YYNGEE, per germline. This chain's CDR3 is CASSASSTGIQPQHF. CDR3 in DNA: TGTGCCAGCAGCGCCTCTTCGACAGGGATCCAGCCCCAGCATTTT.

The chain employs TRBV11-2 and TRBJ2-7; maybe TRBD1 (6 bases). V dropped 5 bases and J dropped 6 bases, with 20 bases sitting between them. The CDR3 runs 15 residues. The germline V gene has CDR1 SGHAT and CDR2 FQNNGV. CDR3 DNA sequence: TGTGCCAGCAGCCCCCCCGGACAGTTGACGGGCGAGCAGTACTTC. This translates into CASSPPGQLTGEQYF.

The chain combines TRBV18 with TRBJ2-7; maybe TRBD1 (6 bases). CDR3 length: 14 amino acids. CDR1 is KGHSH, CDR2 LQKENI, per germline. V gave up 4 bases and J gave up 5 bases, with 15 bases separating them. DNA of the CDR3: TGTGCCAGCTCACTACAGGGATTGGGCGACGAGCAGTACTTC. Its translation is CASSLQGLGDEQYF.

The genes are TRBV5-6 and TRBJ1-5, with D unresolved. The CDR3 is made up of 15 amino acids. CDR1 SGHDT and CDR2 YYEEEE come from the germline V gene. V shed 4 bases and J shed 3 bases, with 14 bases lying between them. In DNA form, the CDR3 reads TGTGCCAGCAGCCTGTACGGACCGATCAATCAGCCCCAGCATTTT. Translated: CASSLYGPINQPQHF. Full variable domain (missing parts from reference TRBV5-6 and TRBJ1-5): DAGVTQSPTHLIKTRGQQVTLRCSPKSGHDTVSWYQQALGQGPQFIFQYYEEEERQRGNFPDRFSGHQFPNYSSELNVNALLLGDSALYLCASSLYGPINQPQHFGDGTRLSIL.

This rearrangement joins TRBV30 to TRBJ2-3; 9 nucleotides match TRBD2. The CDR3 sequence is 16 residues long. Germline assignment: CDR1 GTSNPN and CDR2 SVGIG (reference sequence). With 2 bases clipped from V and 7 bases from J, the junction kept 13 bases outside the gene matches. This CDR3 reads CAWSLPLAGRVNTQYF. The CDR3 DNA is TGTGCCTGGAGTTTGCCCCTAGCGGGGAGAGTAAATACGCAGTATTTT.

The rearrangement uses TRBV30 and TRBJ2-3; 10 bases agree with TRBD2. The V and J ends lost 2 bases and 5 bases, in that order; junction bases with no gene match: 4. Germline V CDR1 and CDR2: GTSNPN, SVGIG (reference sequence). CDR3 size: 14 residues. CDR3 bases: TGTGCCTGGAGTAGAGCGGGAGGGGTAGATACGCAGTATTTT. Protein product: CAWSRAGGVDTQYF.

The chain has TRBV9 and TRBJ2-1, with D perhaps TRBD1 (7 bases). Trimming cost V 7 bases and J 2 bases, with 16 bases left between them. The CDR3 has 15 residues. The germline CDR1 and CDR2 sequences are SGDLS and YYNGEE. The CDR3 sequence is CASGGGGGAYNEQFF. The DNA for the CDR3 is TGTGCCAGCGGCGGAGGAGGGGGCGCCTACAATGAGCAGTTCTTC.

V and J are TRBV30 and TRBJ1-1; perhaps TRBD1 as D (6 bases). The germline V and J ends were trimmed by 3 bases and 1 base, with 12 bases remaining between them. Germline loops: CDR1 GTSNPN, CDR2 SVGIG (reference sequence). The CDR3 has 14 amino acids. CDR3: CAWSKGDGNTEAFF. CDR3 in DNA: TGTGCCTGGAGCAAGGGGGATGGGAACACTGAAGCTTTCTTT.

The CDR3 DNA reads TGTGCCAGCAGCGGACACTCGAACACTGAAGCTTTCTTT. Its translation: CASSGHSNTEAFF. This chain joins TRBV28 and TRBJ1-1; D may be TRBD1 (5 bases). Germline V gives CDR1 MDHEN, CDR2 SYDVKM. The CDR3 sequence is 13 residues long. V gave up 6 bases and J gave up 1 base, with 9 bases separating them.

This chain joins TRBV28 and TRBJ1-6; weak D call: TRBD1 (6 bases). Between the trimmed V and J ends, which lost 3 bases and 7 bases, there was a span of 16 bases. The CDR3 sequence is 16 residues long. Germline V CDR1 and CDR2: MDHEN, SYDVKM. This CDR3 is CASSLLPQGGNSPLHF. The CDR3 DNA is TGTGCCAGCAGTTTGCTTCCCCAAGGGGGGAATTCACCCCTCCACTTT. Supplemented by reference TRBV28 and TRBJ1-6, the full variable domain reads DVKVTQSSRYLVKRTGEKVFLECVQDMDHENMFWYRQDPGLGLRLIYFSYDVKMKEKGDIPEGYSVSREKKERFSLILESASTNQTSMYLCASSLLPQGGNSPLHFGNGTRLTVT.

This clone was detected only once. Written as DNA, the CDR3 is TGTGCCATCGGGAGGACAGGGGCTAACACTGAAGCTTTCTTT. It encodes CAIGRTGANTEAFF. The genes are TRBV10-3 and TRBJ1-1, with 9 bases lining up with TRBD1. Germline CDR1 and CDR2: ENHRY and SYGVKD. The CDR3 runs to 14 residues. Trimming removed 8 bases from V and 2 bases from J; junction bases left unmatched: 6.

The rearrangement joins TRBV6-2 or TRBV6-3 to TRBJ2-7; the D is unclear. Germline CDR1 is MNHEY and CDR2 is SVGEGT. V dropped 1 base and J dropped 2 bases, with 9 bases sitting between them. The CDR3 is made up of 14 amino acids. The CDR3, as DNA: TGTGCCAGCAGTTACTATCGGAGTACCTACGAGCAGTACTTC. Amino acid sequence: CASSYYRSTYEQYF.

The rearrangement links TRBV5-1 to TRBJ2-3; no clear D gene. CDR1 and CDR2 (germline): SGHRS, YFSETQ. This CDR3 is built from 15 residues. Trimming took off 4 bases at V and 0 bases at J, with 12 bases between the two ends. CDR3 protein: CASSLDYASTDTQYF. CDR3 sequence (DNA): TGCGCCAGCAGCCTGGATTACGCTAGCACAGATACGCAGTATTTT.

The J gene is TRBJ2-2, the V gene TRBV7-8; D may be TRBD2 (5 bases). V lost 5 bases to trimming and J lost 0 bases, with 13 bases between them. Per the germline V gene, CDR1 is SGHVS and CDR2 is FQNEAQ. The CDR3 extends over 16 amino acids. The CDR3, as DNA: TGTGCCAGCAGCCTATCTCTAGCCCCGAACACCGGGGAGCTGTTTTTT. It codes for CASSLSLAPNTGELFF.

The V and J genes are TRBV6-6 and TRBJ1-5, with a weak D call TRBD1 (6 bases). The CDR3 runs to 19 residues. The germline CDR1 and CDR2 sequences are MNHNY and SVGAGI (reference sequence). V was pared by 5 bases and J by 2 bases, with 25 bases between. The CDR3 spells CASSQRWTARGVGNQPQHF. DNA of the CDR3: TGTGCCAGCAGTCAACGATGGACAGCCCGCGGCGTTGGCAATCAGCCCCAGCATTTT.

This clone is a singleton in its sample. The chain links TRBV21-1 to TRBJ2-3; the table's D call TRBD2 went unverified against the DNA. TRBV21-1 corresponds to a pseudogene. This CDR3 is 17 amino acids long. The CDR3 loop reads CASSKEEREETTDTQYF. DNA of the CDR3: TGTGCCAGCAGCAAAGAGGAGCGGGAGGAAACCACAGATACGCAGTATTTT.

The chain links TRBV11-1 to TRBJ2-3; D gene ambiguous. V was clipped by 4 bases and J by 4 bases, with 15 bases between them. There are 15 residues in the CDR3. CDR1 and CDR2 (germline): SGHAT, FQDESV (reference sequence). The CDR3 region has the DNA TGTGCCAGCAGCTCCCGGACCACCCACCCAGATACGCAGTATTTT. Translated: CASSSRTTHPDTQYF.

The genes are TRBV5-1 and TRBJ2-3; no clear D. Germline lookup yields CDR1 SGHRS and CDR2 YFSETQ. The CDR3 runs to 14 residues. V dropped 4 bases and J dropped 3 bases, with 12 bases sitting between them. DNA of the CDR3: TGCGCCAGCAGCCCCGGGCCACAGACAGATACGCAGTATTTT. It encodes CASSPGPQTDTQYF.

The J gene is TRBJ1-5, the V gene TRBV5-1; D gene ambiguous. The CDR3 totals 13 residues. CDR1 is SGHRS and CDR2 is YFSETQ in the germline V gene. Trimming took 6 bases from V and 8 from J, leaving 15 bases between them. The CDR3 loop is CASNMGGLEPQHF. The DNA for the CDR3 is TGCGCCAGCAACATGGGAGGGTTAGAGCCCCAGCATTTT.

The rearrangement links TRBV5-6 to TRBJ2-1; 9 bases are a match to TRBD1. Trimming removed 4 bases from V and 6 bases from J; junction bases left unmatched: 5. The V gene's germline CDR1 is SGHDT and CDR2 YYEEEE. This CDR3 contains 14 residues. The CDR3 here is CASSQGDRANEQFF. The CDR3 DNA reads as TGTGCCAGCAGCCAGGGGGACAGGGCCAATGAGCAGTTCTTC.

V usage is TRBV6-5 and J usage is TRBJ1-2; 8 nucleotides match TRBD1. Trimming removed 7 bases from V and 1 base from J; junction bases left unmatched: 5. The germline V gene has CDR1 MNHEY and CDR2 SVGAGI. This CDR3 spans 14 amino acids. CDR3 in amino acids: CASTPTGGNYGYTF. CDR3 in DNA: TGTGCCAGCACTCCCACAGGGGGTAACTATGGCTACACCTTC.

This clone has only one observation. The chain recombines TRBV6-2 or TRBV6-3 with TRBJ1-5; possible D gene TRBD1, 5 bases. The CDR3 is made up of 16 amino acids. Deletions cut 2 bases from V and 2 bases from J, with 13 bases between. Germline loops: CDR1 MNHEY, CDR2 SVGEGT. This CDR3 reads CASSYGQGWGNQPQHF. The CDR3, as DNA: TGTGCCAGCAGTTACGGTCAGGGCTGGGGCAATCAGCCCCAGCATTTT.